Below are 7 T cell receptor beta chains sequenced from a single sample in a study of blood T cell repertoires in COVID-19. Here immunoSEQ multiplex PCR was the method, and the copy in TCRdb shows in-frame clones only, minus some. The table has around 430,000 clones, about 91% seen once; the top ten hold around 12%. Sequenced sample: peripheral blood. The source is a woman aged 50 to 60 with COVID-19, enrolled during active disease.

The chain has TRBV30 and TRBJ2-7; D is possibly TRBD2 (5 bases). The germline gives CDR1 GTSNPN, CDR2 SVGIG (reference sequence). Trimming left V 0 bases short and J 0 bases short, with 9 bases between. CDR3 length equals 14 residues. The CDR3 here is CAWSVGSDSYEQYF. CDR3 DNA sequence: TGTGCCTGGAGTGTGGGGAGTGACTCCTACGAGCAGTACTTC.

The chain is built from TRBV7-2 and TRBJ2-1, with 15 positions matching TRBD2. Trimming at V came to 5 bases and at J to 5 bases, leaving 4 bases not matched to a gene. Looked up from germline, CDR1 is SGHTA and CDR2 is FQGNSA. The CDR3 is made up of 16 amino acids. DNA for the CDR3: TGTGCCAGCAGCCATGGACTAGCGGGGGGGAACAATGAGCAGTTCTTC. This codes for CASSHGLAGGNNEQFF.

J is TRBJ2-5 and V is TRBV6-1, with 7 bases aligning to TRBD2. V dropped 0 bases and J dropped 3; count of bases not matched to a gene: 7. The CDR3 has 16 residues. Germline V gene sequence: CDR1 MNHNS, CDR2 SASEGT. The CDR3 DNA is TGTGCCAGCAGTGAAGCGGGGGGGAGCCTCGAAGAGACCCAGTACTTC. This encodes CASSEAGGSLEETQYF.

The rearrangement links TRBV7-5 to TRBJ2-4; the table's TRBD1 call for D was not verified on the DNA. TRBV7-5 is classified as a pseudogene. This CDR3 region has 13 residues. The CDR3 DNA reads TGTGCCAGCAGAAGTAAACACAAAAACATTCAGTACTTC. Protein sequence: CASRSKHKNIQYF.

This chain joins TRBV28 and TRBJ1-5, with a weak D call TRBD1 (5 bases). The CDR3 spans 16 residues. Germline V lookup: CDR1 MDHEN, CDR2 SYDVKM. The V end lost 6 bases, the J end lost 0 bases, and 15 bases lay between the germline ends. The CDR3 bases are TGTGCCAGCAGGGGACTGGACGGTCCTAGCAATCAGCCCCAGCATTTT. This codes for CASRGLDGPSNQPQHF. The complete variable domain, with remaining parts taken from reference TRBV28 and TRBJ1-5, reads DVKVTQSSRYLVKRTGEKVFLECVQDMDHENMFWYRQDPGLGLRLIYFSYDVKMKEKGDIPEGYSVSREKKERFSLILESASTNQTSMYLCASRGLDGPSNQPQHFGDGTRLSIL.

The rearrangement uses TRBV3-1 (or the pseudogene TRBV3-2) and TRBJ1-6; TRBD1 matches 7 bases. Trimming took 1 base from V and 5 from J; bases not matched to a gene: 14. The germline gives CDR1 LGHDT, CDR2 YNNKEL (reference sequence). The CDR3 length is 19 residues. CDR3 nucleotide sequence: TGTGCCAGCAGCCAAGCTGGTTTCAGGGGGAAGTATGATAATTCACCCCTCCACTTT. This translates into CASSQAGFRGKYDNSPLHF.

The V call is TRBV7-2, the J call TRBJ1-1, with a weak D call TRBD1 (5 bases). V was trimmed by 6 bases and J by 0 bases, leaving 11 bases between them. The CDR3 runs to 14 residues. Germline V lookup: CDR1 SGHTA, CDR2 FQGNSA. The CDR3 bases are TGTGCCAGCAGGCTTCAGGGATTGAACACTGAAGCTTTCTTT. It yields the protein CASRLQGLNTEAFF.